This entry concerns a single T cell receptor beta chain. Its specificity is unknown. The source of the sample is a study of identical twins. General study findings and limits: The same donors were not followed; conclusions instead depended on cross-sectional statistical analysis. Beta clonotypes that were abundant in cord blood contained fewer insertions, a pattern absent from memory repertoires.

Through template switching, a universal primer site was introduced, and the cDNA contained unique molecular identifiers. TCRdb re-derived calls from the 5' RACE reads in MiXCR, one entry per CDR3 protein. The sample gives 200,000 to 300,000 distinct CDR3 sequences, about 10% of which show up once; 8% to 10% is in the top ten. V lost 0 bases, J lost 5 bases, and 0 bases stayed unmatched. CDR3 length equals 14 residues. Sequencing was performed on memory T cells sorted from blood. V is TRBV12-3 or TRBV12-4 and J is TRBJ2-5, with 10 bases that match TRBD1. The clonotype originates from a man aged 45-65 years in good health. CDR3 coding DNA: TGTGCCAGCAGTTTAGCGGACAGGGGGGAGACCCAGTACTTC. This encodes CASSLADRGETQYF.